One T cell receptor (beta chain) is described in this entry. Per the original data handling: Scientists estimated how many nucleated cells there were by amplifying reference gene primers. Assay used: immunoSEQ multiplex PCR; TCRdb lists only in-frame clones, some missing. V and J calls and clone size are copied from that table; D and trimming were computed from the DNA. The sample has 250,000 to 400,000 clones; around 90% are singletons. Participants came from around 25 US areas, aged about 18 to 89 years. This entry comes from a study of blood T cell repertoires in COVID-19. Study as a whole: T cells, B-cell-depleted T cells, or PBMCs provided the cDNA or gDNA that served as material.

Sequenced material: PBMCs or T cells enriched from blood (not recorded which). This clonotype was obtained from a man aged 60 to 69 who had recovered from COVID-19.

CDR3 sequence (DNA): TGCAGTGCTAGTCTGGCGGGCGGTGGCTACACCTTC. Encoded protein: CSASLAGGGYTF. This rearrangement joins TRBV20-1 to TRBJ1-2; D remains ambiguous. This CDR3 has 12 residues. Looked up from germline, CDR1 is DFQATT and CDR2 is SNEGSKA (reference sequence). The germline V and J ends were trimmed by 3 bases and 7 bases, with 12 bases remaining between them.